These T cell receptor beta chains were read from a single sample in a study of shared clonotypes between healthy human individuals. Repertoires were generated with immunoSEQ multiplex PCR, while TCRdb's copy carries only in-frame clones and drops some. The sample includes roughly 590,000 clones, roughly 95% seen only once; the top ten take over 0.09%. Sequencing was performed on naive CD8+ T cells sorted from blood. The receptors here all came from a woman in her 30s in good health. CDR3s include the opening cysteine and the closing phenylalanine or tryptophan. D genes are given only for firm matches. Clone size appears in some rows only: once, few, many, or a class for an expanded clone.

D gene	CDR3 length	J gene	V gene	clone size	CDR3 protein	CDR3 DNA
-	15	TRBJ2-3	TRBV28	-	CASSFSGRVGDTQYF	TGTGCCAGCAGTTTCTCTGGCCGAGTTGGGGATACGCAGTATTTT
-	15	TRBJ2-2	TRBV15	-	CATSTSTGRAGELFF	TGTGCCACCAGCACCTCAACAGGGAGGGCCGGGGAGCTGTTTTTT
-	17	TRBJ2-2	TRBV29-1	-	CSVEDSAGTGNTGELFF	TGCAGCGTTGAAGATTCAGCCGGGACCGGGAACACCGGGGAGCTGTTTTTT
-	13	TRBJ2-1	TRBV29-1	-	CSVDYSVNNEQFF	TGCAGCGTTGACTACAGCGTAAACAATGAGCAGTTCTTC
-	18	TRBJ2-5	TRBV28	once	CASSLGYAELEEQETQYF	TGTGCCAGCAGTTTAGGTTATGCGGAATTAGAAGAACAAGAGACCCAGTACTTC
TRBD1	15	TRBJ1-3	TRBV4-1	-	CASSQRTGSGNTIYF	TGCGCCAGCAGCCAACGGACAGGGTCTGGAAACACCATATATTTT
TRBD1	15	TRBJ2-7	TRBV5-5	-	CASSRGQGRKDEQYF	TGTGCCAGCAGCCGAGGACAGGGGAGGAAGGACGAGCAGTACTTC
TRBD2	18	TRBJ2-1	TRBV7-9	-	CASSLAESGRPHYNEQFF	TGTGCCAGCAGCTTAGCGGAGAGCGGGAGGCCCCACTACAATGAGCAGTTCTTC
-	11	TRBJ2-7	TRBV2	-	CAIQGGLGQYF	TGTGCCATCCAGGGGGGCCTCGGGCAGTACTTC
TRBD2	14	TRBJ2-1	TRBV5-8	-	CATRGSGAYNEQFF	TGTGCCACCCGGGGTAGCGGGGCCTACAATGAGCAGTTCTTC
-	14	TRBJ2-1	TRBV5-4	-	CASSPLQVLNEQFF	TGTGCCAGCAGCCCATTGCAGGTATTGAATGAGCAGTTCTTC
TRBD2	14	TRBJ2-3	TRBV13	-	CASSWGLAEDTQYF	TGTGCCAGCAGCTGGGGACTAGCGGAAGATACGCAGTATTTT
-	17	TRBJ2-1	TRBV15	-	CATSRDLWGPLNNEQFF	TGTGCCACCAGCAGAGATCTCTGGGGGCCGTTGAACAATGAGCAGTTCTTC
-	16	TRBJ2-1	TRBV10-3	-	CAISESGGRRYNEQFF	TGTGCCATCAGTGAGTCGGGGGGCCGACGCTACAATGAGCAGTTCTTC
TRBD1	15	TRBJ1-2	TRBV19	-	CASSPVTGGNYGYTF	TGTGCCAGTAGTCCAGTGACAGGGGGAAACTATGGCTACACCTTC
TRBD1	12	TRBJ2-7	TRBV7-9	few	CASSQTGIEQYF	TGTGCCAGCAGCCAGACAGGGATCGAGCAGTACTTC
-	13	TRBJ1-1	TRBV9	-	CASSLGANTEAFF	TGTGCCAGCAGCTTGGGGGCGAACACTGAAGCTTTCTTT
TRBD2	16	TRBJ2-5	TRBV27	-	CASSPLAGGPKETQYF	TGTGCCAGCAGTCCACTAGCGGGAGGGCCCAAAGAGACCCAGTACTTC
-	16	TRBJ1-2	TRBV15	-	CATSEIVTQLKGGYTF	TGTGCCACCAGTGAAATTGTGACCCAGTTAAAAGGTGGCTACACCTTC
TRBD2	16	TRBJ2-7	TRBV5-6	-	CASSLLPSGSVYEQYF	TGTGCCAGCAGCTTGCTCCCTAGCGGGAGTGTCTACGAGCAGTACTTC
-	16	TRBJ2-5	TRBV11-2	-	CASSLDVIQGKETQYF	TGTGCCAGCAGCTTAGACGTTATCCAGGGAAAAGAGACCCAGTACTTC
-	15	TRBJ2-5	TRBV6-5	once	CASSTTPGWQETQYF	TGTGCCAGCAGTACGACCCCTGGATGGCAAGAGACCCAGTACTTC
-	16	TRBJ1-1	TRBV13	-	CASSPDLGQTNTEAFF	TGTGCCAGCAGCCCTGACCTAGGACAGACTAACACTGAAGCTTTCTTT
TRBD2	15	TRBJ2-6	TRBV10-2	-	CASSESGGVANVLTF	TGCGCCAGCAGTGAGTCGGGGGGGGTGGCCAACGTCCTGACTTTC
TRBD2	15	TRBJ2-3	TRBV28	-	CASSLITSAPDTQYF	TGTGCCAGCAGTTTAATTACTAGCGCCCCAGATACGCAGTATTTT
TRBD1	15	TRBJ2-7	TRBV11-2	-	CASSLDPGQGTEQYF	TGTGCCAGCAGCTTAGATCCTGGACAGGGGACCGAGCAGTACTTC
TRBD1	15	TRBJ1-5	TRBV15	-	CATSRIGQAGQPQHF	TGTGCCACCAGCAGAATCGGACAGGCGGGTCAGCCCCAGCATTTT
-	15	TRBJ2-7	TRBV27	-	CASSFSGGSWDEQYF	TGTGCCAGCAGTTTTTCCGGGGGCTCATGGGACGAGCAGTACTTC
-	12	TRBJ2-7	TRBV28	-	CASSLTGGEQYF	TGTGCCAGCAGTTTAACGGGTGGCGAGCAGTACTTC
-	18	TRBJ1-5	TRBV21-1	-	CASCARRQGDYSNQPQHF	TGTGCCAGCTGCGCAAGGAGACAGGGAGACTATAGCAATCAGCCCCAGCATTTT
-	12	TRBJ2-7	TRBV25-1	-	CASSDPYYEQYF	TGTGCCAGCAGTGATCCGTACTACGAGCAGTACTTC
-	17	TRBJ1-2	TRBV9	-	CASSHPRSGEGNYGYTF	TGTGCCAGCAGCCACCCCCGATCAGGGGAAGGAAACTATGGCTACACCTTC
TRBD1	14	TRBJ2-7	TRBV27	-	CASSLSDRVYEQYF	TGTGCCAGCAGTTTATCGGACAGGGTGTACGAGCAGTACTTC
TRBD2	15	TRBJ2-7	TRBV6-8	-	CASKLAGGPSYEQYF	TGTGCCAGCAAACTAGCGGGAGGCCCCTCCTACGAGCAGTACTTC
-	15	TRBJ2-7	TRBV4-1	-	CASSQADRSSYEQYF	TGCGCCAGCAGCCAGGCTGACAGAAGCTCCTACGAGCAGTACTTC
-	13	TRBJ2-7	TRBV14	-	CASSAGYGYEQYF	TGTGCCAGCAGCGCAGGGTATGGCTACGAGCAGTACTTC
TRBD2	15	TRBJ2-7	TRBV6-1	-	CASSETGTSGYEQYF	TGTGCCAGCAGTGAAACCGGGACTAGCGGCTACGAGCAGTACTTC
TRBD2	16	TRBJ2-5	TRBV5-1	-	CASSLGPAGGQETQYF	TGCGCCAGCAGCTTAGGTCCGGCGGGAGGACAAGAGACCCAGTACTTC
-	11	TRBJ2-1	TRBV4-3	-	CASSQVGEQFF	TGCGCCAGCAGCCAAGTTGGGGAGCAGTTCTTC
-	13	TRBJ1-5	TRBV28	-	CASSLNGVQPQHF	TGTGCCAGCAGTTTAAATGGGGTTCAGCCCCAGCATTTT
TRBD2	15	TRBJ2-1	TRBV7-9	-	CASRTGTSSYNEQFF	TGTGCCAGCAGGACCGGGACTAGCTCCTACAATGAGCAGTTCTTC
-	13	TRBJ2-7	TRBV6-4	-	CASSEGEKDEQYF	TGTGCCAGCAGTGAAGGGGAAAAGGACGAGCAGTACTTC
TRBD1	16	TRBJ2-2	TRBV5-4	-	CASSLEAGGVTGELFF	TGTGCCAGCAGCTTGGAGGCAGGGGGAGTCACCGGGGAGCTGTTTTTT
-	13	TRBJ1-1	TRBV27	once	CASSLELNTEAFF	TGTGCCAGCAGTTTAGAGTTAAACACTGAAGCTTTCTTT
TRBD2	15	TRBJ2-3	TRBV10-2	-	CASSATSGSSDTQYF	TGCGCCAGCAGTGCGACTAGCGGGAGTTCGGATACGCAGTATTTT
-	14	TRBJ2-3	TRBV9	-	CASSVAWGTDTQYF	TGTGCCAGCAGCGTAGCCTGGGGCACAGATACGCAGTATTTT
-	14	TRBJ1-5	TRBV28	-	CASSYQGVGQPQHF	TGTGCCAGCAGTTACCAGGGAGTCGGGCAGCCCCAGCATTTT
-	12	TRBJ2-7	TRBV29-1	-	CSVWGRTYEQYF	TGCAGCGTTTGGGGGCGCACCTACGAGCAGTACTTC
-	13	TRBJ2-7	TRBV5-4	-	CASSNRASYEQYF	TGTGCCAGCAGCAACCGGGCCTCCTACGAGCAGTACTTC
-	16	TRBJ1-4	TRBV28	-	CASSEPLLASNEKLFF	TGTGCCAGCAGCGAACCCCTCTTGGCGTCTAATGAAAAACTGTTTTTT
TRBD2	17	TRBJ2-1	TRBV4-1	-	CASSQVSPSGRAVEQFF	TGCGCCAGCAGCCAAGTATCCCCTAGCGGGAGGGCCGTTGAGCAGTTCTTC
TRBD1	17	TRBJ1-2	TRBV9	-	CASSGNRDRGRGYGYTF	TGTGCCAGCAGCGGAAACCGGGACAGGGGGCGCGGGTATGGCTACACCTTC
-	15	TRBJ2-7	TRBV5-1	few	CASSLDASSLYEQYF	TGCGCCAGCAGCTTGGACGCGAGTTCCCTTTACGAGCAGTACTTC
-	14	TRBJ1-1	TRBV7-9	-	CASRLDSLNTEAFF	TGTGCCAGCAGGTTGGACTCACTTAACACTGAAGCTTTCTTT
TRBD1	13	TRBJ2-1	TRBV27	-	CASSVTGSNEQFF	TGTGCCAGCAGTGTGACAGGGAGCAATGAGCAGTTCTTC
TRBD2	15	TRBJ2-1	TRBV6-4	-	CASSPSGRAHNEQFF	TGTGCCAGCAGCCCTAGCGGGAGGGCCCACAATGAGCAGTTCTTC
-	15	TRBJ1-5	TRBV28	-	CASSRSGDGNQPQHF	TGTGCCAGCAGCCGGTCGGGAGACGGAAATCAGCCCCAGCATTTT
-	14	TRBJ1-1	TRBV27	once	CASSLSLGATEAFF	TGTGCCAGCAGTTTATCGCTGGGAGCCACTGAAGCTTTCTTT
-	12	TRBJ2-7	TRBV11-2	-	CASSLARGQQYF	TGTGCCAGCAGCTTGGCCCGAGGTCAGCAGTACTTC
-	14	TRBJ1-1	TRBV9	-	CASSGEVGNTEAFF	TGTGCCAGCAGCGGAGAGGTAGGGAACACTGAAGCTTTCTTT